This TCR beta chain was retrieved from a study of T-cell memory formation after mild COVID-19. In the study overall: Clusters were largely donor specific. Regarding the study as a whole: Cross-reactive memory appears to have joined, as suggested by some responding clones showing up in pre-infection memory. Proof of SARS-CoV-2 specificity was absent for the second-wave clones that crested on day 37.

TCR alpha and TCR beta cDNA libraries with sample barcodes and UMIs came from 5'RACE using constant-segment primers. In TCRdb, the 5' RACE reads were re-called with MiXCR into one record per CDR3 protein. The data show some 300,000 distinct CDR3 sequences, around a fifth seen once. The CDR3 length is 16 residues. The V segment lost 6 bases and the J segment 3 bases; nucleotides outside the gene matches: 8. Germline V gene sequence: CDR1 MNHNS, CDR2 SASEGT. This clonotype was picked up a small number of times. Its specificity is not known. This clonotype was sampled from a man younger than 30 who had mild COVID-19 (a few samples of this study predate the infection). Cell type and time point are not known. The sequenced sample consisted of PBMCs or a T cell subset sorted from them (not recorded which). V and J are TRBV6-1 and TRBJ1-2; 12 bases are shared with TRBD1. CDR3 DNA sequence: TGTGCCAGCAGCGGGACAGGGGGCACTTTATACTATGGCTACACCTTC. Translated, it gives CASSGTGGTLYYGYTF.